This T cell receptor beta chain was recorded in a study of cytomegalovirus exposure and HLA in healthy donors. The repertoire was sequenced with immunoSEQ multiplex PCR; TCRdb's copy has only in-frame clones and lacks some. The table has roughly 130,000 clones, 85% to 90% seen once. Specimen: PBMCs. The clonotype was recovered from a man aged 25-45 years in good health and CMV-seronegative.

The CDR3 reads CTSSQDKRGGCNEQFF. The CDR3 coding sequence is TGCACCAGCAGCCAAGATAAGCGGGGGGGCTGCAATGAGCAGTTCTTC. The V gene is TRBV1, the J gene TRBJ2-1; whether TRBD2, the table's D call, matches the DNA was not checked. TRBV1 is termed a pseudogene. This CDR3 contains 16 residues.